What follows are 14 T cell receptor beta chains derived from one specimen sequenced in a study of cytomegalovirus exposure and HLA in healthy donors. PCR amplification relied on 60 Vbeta primers (plus 13 Jbeta primers). The assay was immunoSEQ multiplex PCR, and TCRdb's table has in-frame clones only and misses some. This repertoire shows about 130,000 clones, around 80% found once; its top ten account for about 2%. Sequencing input: PBMCs. These receptor sequences come from a man younger than 35 in good health and CMV-seronegative.

The chain uses TRBV19 and TRBJ1-6; 7 bases line up with TRBD1. This CDR3 region has 16 residues. CDR1 is LNHDA, CDR2 SQIVND, per germline (reference sequence). Trimming removed 2 bases from V and 8 bases from J; junction bases left unmatched: 9. CDR3 nucleotides: TGTGCCAGTAGTATAAGGACAGGAGGTCTTGATTCACCCCTCCACTTT. Translation: CASSIRTGGLDSPLHF.

The chain combines TRBV7-6 with TRBJ2-3; D might be TRBD2 (7 bases). This CDR3 region has 17 residues. CDR1 and CDR2 (germline): SGHVS, FNYEAQ. The V and J ends lost 5 bases and 3 bases respectively, with 21 bases between them. This CDR3 reads CASSPAIGGARTDTQYF. The DNA for the CDR3 is TGTGCCAGCAGCCCAGCGATAGGGGGGGCGCGAACAGATACGCAGTATTTT.

The rearrangement joins TRBV6-5 to TRBJ2-1; 7 positions match TRBD2. V shed 8 bases and J 7 bases; nucleotides not matched to a gene: 8. The CDR3 runs 13 residues. Germline CDR1 reads MNHEY; CDR2 reads SVGAGI. For the CDR3, the DNA is TGTGCCAGCGGGAGGGCCGTCGGTAATGAGCAGTTCTTC. It specifies CASGRAVGNEQFF.

V gene TRBV6-5 combines with J gene TRBJ2-7; the D gene is possibly TRBD1 (5 bases). Trimming took 5 bases from V and 6 from J, leaving 11 bases between them. This CDR3 contains 12 residues. Germline V gives CDR1 MNHEY, CDR2 SVGAGI. CDR3 DNA: TGTGCCAGCAGTACCACAGGACGCGAGCAGTACTTC. This translates into CASSTTGREQYF.

This chain joins TRBV30 and TRBJ1-5, with 7 bases fitting TRBD1. The CDR3 is 14 residues long. CDR1 is GTSNPN, CDR2 SVGIG, per germline (reference sequence). The J segment lost 1 base and the V segment lost 3 bases, leaving 3 bases of the junction unmatched. CDR3 DNA: TGTGCCTGGAGCCCGGGACAGAGCAATCAGCCCCAGCATTTT. Amino acid sequence: CAWSPGQSNQPQHF.

For the CDR3, the DNA is TGCAGCGTTGTCGGGGGGACGTCCTACAATGAGCAGTTCTTC. Residues: CSVVGGTSYNEQFF. The chain uses TRBV29-1 and TRBJ2-1, with 7 nucleotides matching TRBD2. CDR3 length equals 14 residues. The germline V gene encodes CDR1 SQVTM and CDR2 ANQGSEA. V shed 4 bases, J shed 1 base, and the junction held 4 bases outside the gene matches.

The genes are TRBV7-9 and TRBJ2-7, with 7 positions matching TRBD1. From germline, CDR1 is SEHNR and CDR2 FQNEAQ (reference sequence). The CDR3 loop spans 11 amino acids. V trimming: 5 bases; J trimming: 7 bases; junction bases outside the gene matches: 2. CDR3 amino acids: CASSPDREQYF. In DNA, the CDR3 is TGTGCCAGCAGCCCGGACAGGGAGCAGTACTTC. Full variable domain (rest looked up from reference TRBV7-9 and TRBJ2-7): DTGVSQNPRHKITKRGQNVTFRCDPISEHNRLYWYRQTLGQGPEFLTYFQNEAQLEKSRLLSDRFSAERPKGSFSTLEIQRTEQGDSAMYLCASSPDREQYFGPGTRLTVT.

With regard to this clone: One end of the junction fails to match germline, which may point to a read error. The CDR3 DNA reads as TGTTCCAGCAGCTTTCGCGGAAGCGACAGGTTGGACTACGAGCAGTACTTC. Its translation is CSSSFRGSDRLDYEQYF. The chain has TRBV7-9 and TRBJ2-7, with D tentatively TRBD1 (6 bases). CDR3 length equals 17 residues. In germline, CDR1 is SEHNR, CDR2 FQNEAQ (reference sequence).

The chain is built from TRBV5-6 and TRBJ2-7; TRBD1 aligns across 8 bases. This CDR3 region has 15 residues. V was pared by 3 bases and J by 0 bases, with 5 bases of the junction left unmatched. In germline, CDR1 is SGHDT, CDR2 YYEEEE. The CDR3 sequence: CASSWGQESSYEQYF. CDR3 DNA sequence: TGTGCCAGCAGCTGGGGACAGGAGAGCTCCTACGAGCAGTACTTC.

This rearrangement joins TRBV12-5 to TRBJ1-6, with a possible D match to TRBD1 (5 bases). In germline, CDR1 is LGHNT, CDR2 FRNRAP. The CDR3 has 17 amino acids. The V and J ends lost 1 base and 5 bases respectively, with 15 bases between them. The CDR3 spells CASGLGRFSRDNSPLHF. In nucleotides, the CDR3 is TGTGCTAGTGGTTTGGGCCGATTCTCCAGGGATAATTCACCCCTCCACTTT.

The gene calls are TRBV5-1 and TRBJ1-4; 10 positions match TRBD1. Germline V gene data show CDR1 as SGHRS and CDR2 as YFSETQ. The CDR3 consists of 13 residues. Trimming took 4 bases from V and 10 from J; bases not matched to a gene: 4. CDR3 DNA: TGCGCCAGCAGCCTGGACAGGGGGGGAAAACTGTTTTTT. Translating it yields CASSLDRGGKLFF.

The rearrangement joins TRBV6-4 to TRBJ2-1; 7 bases are a match to TRBD1. Germline V gene lookup returns CDR1 MRHNA and CDR2 SNTAGT. The CDR3 is 14 amino acids. Trimming cost V 2 bases and J 2 bases; bases outside gene matches: 0. The CDR3 spells CASSDGQAYNEQFF. In nucleotides, the CDR3 is TGTGCCAGCAGTGACGGACAGGCCTACAATGAGCAGTTCTTC.

CDR3 residues: CASSVFGFSVKGLLYEQYF. The CDR3 coding sequence is TGTGCCAGCAGCGTTTTCGGATTCTCCGTCAAGGGACTACTCTACGAGCAGTACTTC. The chain is built from TRBV9 and TRBJ2-7; TRBD2 matches at 7 bases. With 2 bases clipped from V and 3 bases from J, the junction kept 20 bases outside the gene matches. CDR1 SGDLS and CDR2 YYNGEE come from the germline V gene. The CDR3 extends over 19 amino acids.

The chain combines TRBV6-5 with TRBJ1-3; 9 bases are a match to TRBD1. J lost 7 bases, V lost 5 bases, and 9 bases had no gene match. Germline values: CDR1 MNHEY, CDR2 SVGAGI. CDR3 length equals 15 residues. The CDR3 spells CASSRYWTGENTIYF. For the CDR3, the DNA is TGTGCCAGCAGTCGCTACTGGACAGGGGAGAACACCATATATTTT.